This T cell receptor (beta chain) is from a study of cytomegalovirus exposure and HLA in healthy donors. The study, taken as a whole, reports: Later genetic work tied a missense DCLRE1C variant to beta-chain V and J trimming. V segments that were indistinguishable, TRBV6-2 and TRBV6-3 among them, were omitted from analysis. Donor immune exposure was known only as CMV serostatus. Association of 16,951 TCR beta sequences with HLA alleles was found at 0.05 false discovery rate in a later analysis.

Remarks on this clone: Its matching antigen is unknown.

The PCR contained 60 Vbeta and 13 Jbeta primers. Produced via immunoSEQ multiplex PCR; TCRdb's table is partial and in-frame only. Of 20,000 or so clones in the sample, roughly 80% were seen once. Germline V lookup: CDR1 SNHLY, CDR2 FYNNEI. The ends lost 5 bases at V and 4 bases at J; junction bases unmatched: 9. The CDR3 loop spans 15 amino acids. The chain combines TRBV2 with TRBJ2-3; 7 bases map to TRBD2. Sequenced sample: PBMCs. The TCR originated in a man in his 60s in good health and CMV-seronegative. CDR3 DNA sequence: TGTGCCAGCAGTATAGTTAGCAGCGGGGCAGATACGCAGTATTTT. It specifies CASSIVSSGADTQYF.